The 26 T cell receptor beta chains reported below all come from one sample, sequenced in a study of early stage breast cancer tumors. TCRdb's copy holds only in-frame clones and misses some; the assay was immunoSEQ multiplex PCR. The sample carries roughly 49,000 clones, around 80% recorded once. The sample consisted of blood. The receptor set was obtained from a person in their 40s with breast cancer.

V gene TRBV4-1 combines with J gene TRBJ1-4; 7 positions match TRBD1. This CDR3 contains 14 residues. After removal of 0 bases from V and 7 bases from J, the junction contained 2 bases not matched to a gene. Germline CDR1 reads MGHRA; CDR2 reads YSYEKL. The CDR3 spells CASSQEGQPEKLFF. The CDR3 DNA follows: TGCGCCAGCAGCCAAGAGGGACAGCCTGAAAAACTGTTTTTT.

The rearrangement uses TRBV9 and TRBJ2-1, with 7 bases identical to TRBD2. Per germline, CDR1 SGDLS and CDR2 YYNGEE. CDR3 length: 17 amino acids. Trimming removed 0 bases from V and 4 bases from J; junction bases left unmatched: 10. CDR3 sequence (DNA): TGTGCCAGCAGCGTAGTCCCCCAAGCGGGGCAGTACAATGAGCAGTTCTTC. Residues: CASSVVPQAGQYNEQFF.

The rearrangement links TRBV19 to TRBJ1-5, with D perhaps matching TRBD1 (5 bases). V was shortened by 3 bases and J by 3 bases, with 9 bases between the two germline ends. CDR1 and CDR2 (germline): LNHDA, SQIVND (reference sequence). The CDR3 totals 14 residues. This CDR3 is CASSIGGNNQPQHF. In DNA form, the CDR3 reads TGTGCCAGTAGTATCGGGGGTAACAATCAGCCCCAGCATTTT. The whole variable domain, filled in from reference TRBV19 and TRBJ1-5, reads DGGITQSPKYLFRKEGQNVTLSCEQNLNHDAMYWYRQDPGQGLRLIYYSQIVNDFQKGDIAEGYSVSREKKESFPLTVTSAQKNPTAFYLCASSIGGNNQPQHFGDGTRLSIL.

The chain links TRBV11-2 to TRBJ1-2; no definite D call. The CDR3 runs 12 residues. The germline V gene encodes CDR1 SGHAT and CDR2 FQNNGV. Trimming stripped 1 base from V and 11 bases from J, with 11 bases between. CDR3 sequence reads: CASSLVLGWYTF. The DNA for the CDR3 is TGTGCCAGCAGCTTAGTGTTGGGGTGGTACACCTTC.

CDR3 residues: CASSFTELYEQYF. In nucleotides, the CDR3 is TGTGCCAGCAGCTTTACGGAACTCTACGAGCAGTACTTC. The J gene is TRBJ2-7, the V gene TRBV7-9, with unresolved D. Germline lookup yields CDR1 SEHNR and CDR2 FQNEAQ (reference sequence). This CDR3 region has 13 residues. Trimming left V 3 bases short and J 3 bases short, with 9 bases between. Full variable domain (missing parts from reference TRBV7-9 and TRBJ2-7): DTGVSQNPRHKITKRGQNVTFRCDPISEHNRLYWYRQTLGQGPEFLTYFQNEAQLEKSRLLSDRFSAERPKGSFSTLEIQRTEQGDSAMYLCASSFTELYEQYFGPGTRLTVT.

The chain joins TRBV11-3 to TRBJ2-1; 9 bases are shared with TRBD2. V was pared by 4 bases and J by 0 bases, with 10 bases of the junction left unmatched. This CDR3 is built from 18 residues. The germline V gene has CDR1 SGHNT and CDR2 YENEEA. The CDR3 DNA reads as TGTGCCAGCAGCTCCCGGCGGGAGGGCTTTAGCTCCTACAATGAGCAGTTCTTC. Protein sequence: CASSSRREGFSSYNEQFF.

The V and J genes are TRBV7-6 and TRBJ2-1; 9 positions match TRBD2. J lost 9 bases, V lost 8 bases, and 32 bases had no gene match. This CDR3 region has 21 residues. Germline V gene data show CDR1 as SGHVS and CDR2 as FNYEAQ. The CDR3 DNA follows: TGTGCCAGCTCCTTCTCCCCTCTTAGCGGGAGTATGTCTCGGCGAGTCAGTGAGCAGTTCTTC. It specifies CASSFSPLSGSMSRRVSEQFF. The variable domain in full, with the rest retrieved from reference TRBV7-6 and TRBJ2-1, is GAGVSQSPRYKVTKRGQDVALRCDPISGHVSLYWYRQALGQGPEFLTYFNYEAQQDKSGLPNDRFSAERPEGSISTLTIQRTEQRDSAMYRCASSFSPLSGSMSRRVSEQFFGPGTRLTVL.

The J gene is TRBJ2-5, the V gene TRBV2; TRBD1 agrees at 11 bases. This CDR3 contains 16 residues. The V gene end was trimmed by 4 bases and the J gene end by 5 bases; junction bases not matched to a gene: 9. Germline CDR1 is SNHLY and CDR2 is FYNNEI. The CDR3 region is CASSGGGTGGWETQYF. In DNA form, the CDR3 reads TGTGCCAGCAGTGGAGGGGGGACAGGGGGTTGGGAGACCCAGTACTTC. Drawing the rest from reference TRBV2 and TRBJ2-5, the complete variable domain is EPEVTQTPSHQVTQMGQEVILRCVPISNHLYFYWYRQILGQKVEFLVSFYNNEISEKSEIFDDQFSVERPDGSNFTLKIRSTKLEDSAMYFCASSGGGTGGWETQYFGPGTRLLVL.

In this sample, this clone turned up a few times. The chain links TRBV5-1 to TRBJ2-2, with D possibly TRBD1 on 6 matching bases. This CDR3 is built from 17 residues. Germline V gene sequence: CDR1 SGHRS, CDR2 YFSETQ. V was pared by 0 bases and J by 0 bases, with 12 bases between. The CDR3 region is CASSLGFRGANTGELFF. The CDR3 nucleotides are TGCGCCAGCAGCTTGGGTTTCAGGGGCGCGAACACCGGGGAGCTGTTTTTT.

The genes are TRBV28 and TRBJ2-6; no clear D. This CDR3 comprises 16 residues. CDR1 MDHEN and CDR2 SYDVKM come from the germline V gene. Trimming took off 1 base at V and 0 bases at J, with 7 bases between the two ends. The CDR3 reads CASSLSFGSGANVLTF. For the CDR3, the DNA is TGTGCCAGCAGTTTATCGTTCGGCTCTGGGGCCAACGTCCTGACTTTC.

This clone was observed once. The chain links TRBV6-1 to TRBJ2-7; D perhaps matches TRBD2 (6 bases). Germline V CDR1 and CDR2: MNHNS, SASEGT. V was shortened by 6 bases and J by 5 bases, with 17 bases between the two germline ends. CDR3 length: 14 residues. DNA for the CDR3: TGTGCCAGCAGCCCCGGGGAGGAATTGAACGAGCAGTACTTC. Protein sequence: CASSPGEELNEQYF.

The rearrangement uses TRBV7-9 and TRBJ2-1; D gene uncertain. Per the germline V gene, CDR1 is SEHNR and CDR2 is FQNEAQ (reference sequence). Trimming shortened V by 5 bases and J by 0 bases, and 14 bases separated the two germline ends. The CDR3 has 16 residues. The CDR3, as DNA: TGTGCCAGCAGCCCCCACAGAGCCAGCTCCTACAATGAGCAGTTCTTC. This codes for CASSPHRASSYNEQFF. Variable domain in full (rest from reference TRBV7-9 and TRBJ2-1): DTGVSQNPRHKITKRGQNVTFRCDPISEHNRLYWYRQTLGQGPEFLTYFQNEAQLEKSRLLSDRFSAERPKGSFSTLEIQRTEQGDSAMYLCASSPHRASSYNEQFFGPGTRLTVL.

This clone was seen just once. The CDR3 loop reads CASSLGVGQNTDTQYF. As DNA, the CDR3 is TGTGCCAGCAGCTTGGGGGTAGGACAGAACACAGATACGCAGTATTTT. The rearrangement uses TRBV7-2 and TRBJ2-3, with D possibly matching TRBD1 (6 bases). V was cut by 3 bases and J by 2 bases, with 15 bases left in between. Germline-derived CDR1 and CDR2 are SGHTA and FQGNSA. CDR3 size: 16 residues.

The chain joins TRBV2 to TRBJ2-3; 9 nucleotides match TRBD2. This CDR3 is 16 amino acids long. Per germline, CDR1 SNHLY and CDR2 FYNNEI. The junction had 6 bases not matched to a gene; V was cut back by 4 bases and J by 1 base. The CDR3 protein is CASSGSSGVGTDTQYF. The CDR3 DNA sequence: TGTGCCAGCAGTGGTTCTAGCGGGGTAGGCACAGATACGCAGTATTTT.

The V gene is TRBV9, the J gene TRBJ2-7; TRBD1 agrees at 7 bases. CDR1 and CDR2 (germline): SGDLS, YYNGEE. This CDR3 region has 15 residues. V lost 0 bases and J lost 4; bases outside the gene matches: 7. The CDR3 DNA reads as TGTGCCAGCAGCGTAGAAAGTGGGGGACAGTACGAGCAGTACTTC. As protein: CASSVESGGQYEQYF.

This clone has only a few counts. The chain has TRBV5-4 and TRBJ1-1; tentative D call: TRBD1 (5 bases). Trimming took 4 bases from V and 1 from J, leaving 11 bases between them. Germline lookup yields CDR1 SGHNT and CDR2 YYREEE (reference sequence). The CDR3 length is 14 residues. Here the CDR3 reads CASSLGHQNTEAFF. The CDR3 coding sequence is TGTGCCAGCAGCCTAGGACACCAGAACACTGAAGCTTTCTTT.

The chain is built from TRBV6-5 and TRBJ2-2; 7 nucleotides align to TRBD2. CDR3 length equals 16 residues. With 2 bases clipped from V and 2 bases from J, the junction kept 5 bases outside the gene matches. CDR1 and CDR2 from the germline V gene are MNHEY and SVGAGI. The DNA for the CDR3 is TGTGCCAGCAGTTACGGGCGGGAGTATAACACCGGGGAGCTGTTTTTT. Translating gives CASSYGREYNTGELFF.

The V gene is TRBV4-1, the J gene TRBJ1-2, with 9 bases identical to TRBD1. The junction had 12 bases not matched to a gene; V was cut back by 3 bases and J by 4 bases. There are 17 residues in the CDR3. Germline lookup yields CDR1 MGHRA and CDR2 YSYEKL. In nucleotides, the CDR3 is TGCGCCAGCAGCCAGGCAGCTGAGACAGGGGGTCCCTATGGCTACACCTTC. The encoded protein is CASSQAAETGGPYGYTF.

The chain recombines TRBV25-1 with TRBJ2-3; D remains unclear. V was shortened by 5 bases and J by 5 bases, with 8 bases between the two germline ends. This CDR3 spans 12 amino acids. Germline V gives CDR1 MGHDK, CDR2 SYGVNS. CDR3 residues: CASSYPGDTQYF. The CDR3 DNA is TGTGCCAGCAGTTACCCGGGAGATACGCAGTATTTT.

The CDR3 DNA follows: TGTGCCAGCAGCCCCCGGACAGATATGAACACTGAAGCTTTCTTT. It encodes CASSPRTDMNTEAFF. The gene calls are TRBV7-9 and TRBJ1-1, with a weak D call TRBD1 (6 bases). CDR3 length: 15 amino acids. CDR1 is SEHNR and CDR2 is FQNEAQ in the germline V gene (reference sequence). Between the trimmed V and J ends, which lost 5 bases and 0 bases, there was a span of 13 bases.

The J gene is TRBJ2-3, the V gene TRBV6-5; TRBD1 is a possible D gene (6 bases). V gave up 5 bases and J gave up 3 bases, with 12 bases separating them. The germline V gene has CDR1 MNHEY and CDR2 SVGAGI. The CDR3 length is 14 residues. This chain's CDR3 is CASSLRRGTDTQYF. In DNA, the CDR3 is TGTGCCAGCAGTCTAAGAAGGGGGACAGATACGCAGTATTTT.

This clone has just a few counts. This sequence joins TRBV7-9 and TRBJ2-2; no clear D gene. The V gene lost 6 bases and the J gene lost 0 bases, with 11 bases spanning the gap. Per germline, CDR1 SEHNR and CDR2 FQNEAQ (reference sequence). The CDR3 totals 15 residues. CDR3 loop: CASSLKDTNTGELFF. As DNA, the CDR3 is TGTGCCAGCAGTTTAAAGGATACGAACACCGGGGAGCTGTTTTTT.

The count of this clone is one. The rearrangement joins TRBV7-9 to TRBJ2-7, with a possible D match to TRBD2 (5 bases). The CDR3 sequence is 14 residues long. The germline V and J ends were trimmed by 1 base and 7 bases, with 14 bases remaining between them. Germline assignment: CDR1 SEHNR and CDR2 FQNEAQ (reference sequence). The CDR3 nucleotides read TGTGCCAGCAGCTTAGGACTAATCTACGAGGAGCAGTACTTC. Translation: CASSLGLIYEEQYF.

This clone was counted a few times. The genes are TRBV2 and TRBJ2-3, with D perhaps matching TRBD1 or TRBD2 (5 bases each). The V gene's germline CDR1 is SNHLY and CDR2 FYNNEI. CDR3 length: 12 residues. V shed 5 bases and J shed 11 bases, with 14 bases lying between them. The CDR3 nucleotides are TGTGCCAGCAGTCAAGGGGACCGAGGGCAGTATTTT. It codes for CASSQGDRGQYF.

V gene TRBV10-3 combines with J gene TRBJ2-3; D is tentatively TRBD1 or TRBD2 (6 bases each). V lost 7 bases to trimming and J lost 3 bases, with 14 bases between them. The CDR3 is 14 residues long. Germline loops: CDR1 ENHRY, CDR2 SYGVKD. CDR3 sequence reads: CAIKGVAVTDTQYF. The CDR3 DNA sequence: TGTGCCATCAAGGGGGTAGCGGTTACAGATACGCAGTATTTT.

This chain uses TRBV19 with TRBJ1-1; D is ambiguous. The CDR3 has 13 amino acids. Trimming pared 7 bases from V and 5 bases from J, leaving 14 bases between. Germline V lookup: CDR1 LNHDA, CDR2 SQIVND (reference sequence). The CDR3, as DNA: TGTGCCAGTAAGTACGGGTCGCTTACTGAAGCTTTCTTT. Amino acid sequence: CASKYGSLTEAFF.